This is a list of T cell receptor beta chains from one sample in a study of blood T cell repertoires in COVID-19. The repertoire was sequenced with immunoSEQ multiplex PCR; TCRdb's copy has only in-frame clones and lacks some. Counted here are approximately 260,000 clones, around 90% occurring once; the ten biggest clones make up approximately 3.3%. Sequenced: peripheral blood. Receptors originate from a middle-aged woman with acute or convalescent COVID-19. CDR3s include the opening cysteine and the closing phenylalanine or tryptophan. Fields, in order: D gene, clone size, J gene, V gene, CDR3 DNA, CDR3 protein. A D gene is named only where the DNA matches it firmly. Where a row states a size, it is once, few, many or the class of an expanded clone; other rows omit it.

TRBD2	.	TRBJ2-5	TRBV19	TGTGCCAGTAGTATGTTAGGTAGCGGGCTTCAAGAGACCCAGTACTTC	CASSMLGSGLQETQYF
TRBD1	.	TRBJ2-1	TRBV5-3	TGTGCCAGCCGCGGACAGGCCTACAATGAGCAGTTCTTC	CASRGQAYNEQFF
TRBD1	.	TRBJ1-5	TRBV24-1	TGTGCCACATCGGACAGGTTTGATCAGCCCCAGCATTTT	CATSDRFDQPQHF
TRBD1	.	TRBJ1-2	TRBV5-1	TGCGCCAGCAGGGAGAGGACAGGGTTCGGATCTAACTATGGCTACACCTTC	CASRERTGFGSNYGYTF
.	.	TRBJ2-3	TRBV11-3	TGTGCCAGCAGCTCTACCTTAGATACGCAGTATTTT	CASSSTLDTQYF
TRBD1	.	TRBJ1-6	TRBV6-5	TGTGCCAGCAGACCCGAGGGGGACAGGGGCTCACCCCTCCACTTT	CASRPEGDRGSPLHF
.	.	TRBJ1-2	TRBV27	TGTGCCAGCAGTTCTAATGGAGGAGATGGCTACACCTTC	CASSSNGGDGYTF
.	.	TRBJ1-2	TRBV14	TGTGCCAGCAGCCAAGATCTTCGGTCAGGTGGTGGCTACACCTTC	CASSQDLRSGGGYTF
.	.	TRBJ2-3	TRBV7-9	TGTGCCAGCAGCTCCACCCGGTTCAGGAGCACAGATACGCAGTATTTT	CASSSTRFRSTDTQYF
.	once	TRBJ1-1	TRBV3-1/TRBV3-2	TGTGCCAGCACAGGGCTCGACACTGAAGCTTTCTTT	CASTGLDTEAFF
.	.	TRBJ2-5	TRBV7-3	TGTGCCAGCAGCTTAACGCCTGGCAAAGTGGAGACCCAGTACTTC	CASSLTPGKVETQYF
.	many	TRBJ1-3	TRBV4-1	TGCGCCAGCAGCCAACAACAGGCCTACTCTGGAAACACCATATATTTT	CASSQQQAYSGNTIYF
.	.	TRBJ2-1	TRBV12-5	TGTGCTAGTGGTTTGGTACCGGGACAAGACAATGAGCAGTTCTTC	CASGLVPGQDNEQFF
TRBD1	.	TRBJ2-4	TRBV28	TGTGCCAGCAGCGGGACAGGCGTACTAGCCAAAAACATTCAGTACTTC	CASSGTGVLAKNIQYF
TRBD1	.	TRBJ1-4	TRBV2	TGTGCCACCAGACAGGGAGTTGGCGAAAAACTGTTTTTT	CATRQGVGEKLFF
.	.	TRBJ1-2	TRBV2	TGTGCCAGAGACAGGCTAGCCTATGGCTACACCTTC	CARDRLAYGYTF
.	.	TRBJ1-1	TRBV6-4	TGTGCCAGCAGTGCCTTGGAAGGGAGTGATGAAGCTTTCTTT	CASSALEGSDEAFF
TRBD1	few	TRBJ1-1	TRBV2	TGTGCCAGCTTGGGACAGATTATGAACACTGAAGCTTTCTTT	CASLGQIMNTEAFF
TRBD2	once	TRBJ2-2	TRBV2	TGTGCCAGCAGGCCGGGACTAGCGAACACCGGGGAGCTGTTTTTT	CASRPGLANTGELFF
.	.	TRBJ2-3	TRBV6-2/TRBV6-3	TGTGCCAGCAGTTACTCTGGCTCGCGGGGGCAGTATTTT	CASSYSGSRGQYF
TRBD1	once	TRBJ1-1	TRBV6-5	TGTGCCAGCCGTTGGGACAGGGGAGTCGACACTGAAGCTTTCTTT	CASRWDRGVDTEAFF
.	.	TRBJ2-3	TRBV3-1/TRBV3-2	TGTGCCAGCAGCCATGACAGGACAGGCACAGATACGCAGTATTTT	CASSHDRTGTDTQYF
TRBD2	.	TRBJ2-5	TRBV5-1	TGCGCCAGCAGTCTGGCGGGGGGGCCGGGAGAGACCCAGTACTTC	CASSLAGGPGETQYF
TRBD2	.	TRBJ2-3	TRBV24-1	TGTGCCACCAGTTTGGGACTAGCGGACACAGATACGCAGTATTTT	CATSLGLADTDTQYF
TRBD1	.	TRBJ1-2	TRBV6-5	TGTGCCAGCAAGGTATCCCTACAGGGGCTCTATGGCTACACCTTC	CASKVSLQGLYGYTF
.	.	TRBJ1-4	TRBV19	TGTGCCAGTAGCCACCTACCCGGCCAGGGGACTGAAAAACTGTTTTTT	CASSHLPGQGTEKLFF
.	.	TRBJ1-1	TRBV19	TGTGCCAGTAGTATCATCGATGGGGGCAGGGCTGAAGCTTTCTTT	CASSIIDGGRAEAFF
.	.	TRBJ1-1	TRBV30	TGTGCCTGGAGTGTACTAGGGGGAACTGAAGCTTTCTTT	CAWSVLGGTEAFF
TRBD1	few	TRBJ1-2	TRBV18	TGTGCCAGCTCACCAGGGACAGGGCCCTATGGCTACACCTTC	CASSPGTGPYGYTF
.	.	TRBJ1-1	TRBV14	TGTGCCAGCAGCCAAGAGCCCCTATACACTGAAGCTTTCTTT	CASSQEPLYTEAFF
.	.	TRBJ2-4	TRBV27	TGTGCCAGCAGGGGAGCGGGTTACATTCAGTACTTC	CASRGAGYIQYF
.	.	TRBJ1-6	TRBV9	TGTGCCAGCAGCGTAGTAGACAGGCCAAATTCACCCCTCCACTTT	CASSVVDRPNSPLHF
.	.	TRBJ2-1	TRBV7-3	TGTGCCAGCAGCTTAACGGGGGCCCAGGACAATGAGCAGTTCTTC	CASSLTGAQDNEQFF
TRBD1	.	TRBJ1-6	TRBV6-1	TGTGCCAGCAGTGATTCGGGACAGGTTAATTCACCCCTCCACTTT	CASSDSGQVNSPLHF
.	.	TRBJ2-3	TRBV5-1	TGCGCCAGCAGCTTTGGTGGGCCAGATACGCAGTATTTT	CASSFGGPDTQYF
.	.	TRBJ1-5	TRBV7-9	TGTGCCAGCAGCTTAGCGGGGCGGCCCCAGCATTTT	CASSLAGRPQHF
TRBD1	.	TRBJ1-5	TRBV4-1	TGCGCCAGCAGCCGAGGACAGGGAAGCAATCAGCCCCAGCATTTT	CASSRGQGSNQPQHF
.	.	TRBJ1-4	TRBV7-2	TGTGCCAGCAGCTTAGCGCTCGGGGAGGTGTCGGGTGAAAAACTGTTTTTT	CASSLALGEVSGEKLFF
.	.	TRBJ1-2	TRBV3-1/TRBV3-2	TGTGCCAGCAGCAACCTACAGGGCTACACCTTC	CASSNLQGYTF
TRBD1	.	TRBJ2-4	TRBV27	TGTGCCAGCAGGCCTGCCCGGGACAGGGGTACGAACATTCAGTACTTC	CASRPARDRGTNIQYF
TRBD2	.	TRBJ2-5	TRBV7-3	TGTGCCAGCAGCTTAAGCGGGGGGGCCTACGAGACCCAGTACTTC	CASSLSGGAYETQYF
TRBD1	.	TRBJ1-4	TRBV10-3	TGTGCCATCAGGGGGACAGGGGATGAAAAACTGTTTTTT	CAIRGTGDEKLFF
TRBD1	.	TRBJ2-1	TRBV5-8	TGTGCCAGCAGCCGGGGACAGGGGTACAATGAGCAGTTCTTC	CASSRGQGYNEQFF
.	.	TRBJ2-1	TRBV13	TGTGCCAGCAGCTTGACTCCGGGACATCAGACCAATGAGCAGTTCTTC	CASSLTPGHQTNEQFF
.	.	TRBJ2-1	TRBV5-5	TGTGCCAGCAGCTCGAGGGACAATGAGCAGTTCTTC	CASSSRDNEQFF
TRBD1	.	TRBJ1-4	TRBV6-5	TGTGCCAGCAGAAGGACAGGAGCTGGGGGAAAACTGTTTTTT	CASRRTGAGGKLFF
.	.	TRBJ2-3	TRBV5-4	TGTGCCAGCAGCTCTCGACAGGGAGGAGATACGCAGTATTTT	CASSSRQGGDTQYF
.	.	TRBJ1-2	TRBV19	TGTGCCAGTAGTATGGGCAGGGGACAATCTAACTATGGCTACACCTTC	CASSMGRGQSNYGYTF
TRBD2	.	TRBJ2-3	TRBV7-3	TGTGCCAGCAGCAAGGGACTAGCGGGGGGGCCAGGCACAGATACGCAGTATTTT	CASSKGLAGGPGTDTQYF
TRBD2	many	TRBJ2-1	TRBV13	TGTGCCAGCAGCTTAGAGGGCGGGGGCAATGAGCAGTTCTTC	CASSLEGGGNEQFF
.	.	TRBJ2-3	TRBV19	TGTGCCAGTAGTATAGCATGGCGGCTCACCACTATCACAGATACGCAGTATTTT	CASSIAWRLTTITDTQYF
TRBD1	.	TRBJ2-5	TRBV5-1	TGCGCCAGCGGCACGGGACAGAGCCAAGAGACCCAGTACTTC	CASGTGQSQETQYF
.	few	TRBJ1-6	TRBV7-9	TGTGCCAGCAGCCTCTTATCAGGGTCCTATAATTCACCCCTCCACTTT	CASSLLSGSYNSPLHF
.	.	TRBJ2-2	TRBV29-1	TGCAGCGTTCGACAGCCGATCACCGGGGAGCTGTTTTTT	CSVRQPITGELFF
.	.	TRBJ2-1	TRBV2	TGTGCCAGTCAAGGGGCGGGGACCCTATACAATGAGCAGTTCTTC	CASQGAGTLYNEQFF
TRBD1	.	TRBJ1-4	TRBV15	TGTGCCACCAGCAGAGGAAGGACAGGGCCTGAAAAACTGTTTTTT	CATSRGRTGPEKLFF
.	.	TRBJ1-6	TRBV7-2	TGTGCCAGCAGCTTGGAGGATAACTCGGTTTCACCCCTCCACTTT	CASSLEDNSVSPLHF